This T cell receptor beta chain was documented in a study of technical replicates of blood from a few donors. CDR3 length equals 14 residues. Germline CDR1 reads SGDLS; CDR2 reads YYNGEE. V lost 0 bases and J 5 bases, leaving 11 bases between the germline ends. This table comes from immunoSEQ multiplex PCR, and its TCRdb copy is limited to in-frame clones, with some not included. The data contain 60,000 to 75,000 clones, under 98% of them seen just once; the ten biggest clones take up about 0.28%. The source material was T cells isolated from PBMCs. The chain couples TRBV9 to TRBJ1-1; D ambiguous. This receptor was identified in a human donor in good health. Written as DNA, the CDR3 is TGTGCCAGCAGCGTAGGGGTGAGAGGGACTGAAGCTTTCTTT. Protein: CASSVGVRGTEAFF.